The 2 T cell receptor beta chains below all came from one sample that was sequenced in a study of CD8+CD57+ T cells in acquired aplastic anemia. Profiling of TCR beta VDJ combinations and CDR3 sequences used genomic DNA as template. TCRdb fed the reads into MiXCR, producing one record per CDR3 protein. The sample holds 250,000 to 300,000 distinct CDR3 sequences, 56% seen once. Material for sequencing was sorted CD4+, CD8+, or CD8+CD57+ T cells (not recorded which) from PBMCs. The source is a human donor with severe aplastic anemia or a healthy control (not recorded which).

The chain has TRBV9 and TRBJ2-7; possibly TRBD1 or TRBD2 for D (5 bases each). Germline V gene data show CDR1 as SGDLS and CDR2 as YYNGEE. V was pared by 7 bases and J by 2 bases, with 16 bases between. This CDR3 is 14 amino acids long. The CDR3 DNA is TGTGCCAGCGCCGTTGCCCCGGGGCCCTACGAGCAGTACTTC. Amino acids: CASAVAPGPYEQYF.

A word on this clonotype: The germline gene is not matched at one end of the junction; a read error may be the cause. V is TRBV20-1 and J is TRBJ2-7; D tentatively fits TRBD1 or TRBD2 (6 bases each). The germline CDR1 and CDR2 sequences are DFQATT and SNEGSKA (reference sequence). The CDR3 spans 13 residues. CDR3 nucleotide sequence: TGCAGTGCTGTGGGGGGCTTGAATTACGGGCAGTACTTC. This gives the protein CSAVGGLNYGQYF.